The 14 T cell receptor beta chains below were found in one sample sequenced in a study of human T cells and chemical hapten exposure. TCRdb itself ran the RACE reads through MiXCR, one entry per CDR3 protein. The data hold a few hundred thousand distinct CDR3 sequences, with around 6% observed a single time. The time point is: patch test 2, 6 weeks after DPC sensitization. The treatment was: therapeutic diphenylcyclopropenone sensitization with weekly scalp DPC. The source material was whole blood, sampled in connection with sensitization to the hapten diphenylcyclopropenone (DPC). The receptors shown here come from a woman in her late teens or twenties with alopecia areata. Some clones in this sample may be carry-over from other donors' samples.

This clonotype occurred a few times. DNA for the CDR3: TGTGCCAGCAGTCGGGACGACGACAATGAGCAGTTCTTC. Its protein product is CASSRDDDNEQFF. The chain joins TRBV12-3 or TRBV12-4 to TRBJ2-1; D may correspond to TRBD1 or TRBD2 (5 bases each). CDR3 length: 13 residues. V shed 5 bases and J shed 5 bases, with 10 bases lying between them.

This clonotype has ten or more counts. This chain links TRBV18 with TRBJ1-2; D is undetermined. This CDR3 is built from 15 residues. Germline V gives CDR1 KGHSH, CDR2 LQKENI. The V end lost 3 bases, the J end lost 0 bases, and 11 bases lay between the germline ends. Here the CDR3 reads CASSPQDVANYGYTF. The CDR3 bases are TGTGCCAGCTCACCCCAGGACGTAGCTAACTATGGCTACACCTTC.

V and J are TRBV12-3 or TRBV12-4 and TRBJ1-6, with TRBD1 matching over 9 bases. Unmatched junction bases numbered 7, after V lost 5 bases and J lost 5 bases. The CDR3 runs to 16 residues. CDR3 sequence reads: CASSGNTGGNNSPLHF. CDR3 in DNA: TGTGCCAGCAGTGGAAACACAGGGGGCAATAATTCACCCCTCCACTTT.

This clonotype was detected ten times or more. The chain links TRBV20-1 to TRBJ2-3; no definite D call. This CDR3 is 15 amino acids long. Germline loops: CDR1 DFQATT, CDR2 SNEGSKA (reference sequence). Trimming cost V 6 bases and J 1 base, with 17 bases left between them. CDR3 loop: CSASLPGPRTDTQYF. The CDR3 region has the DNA TGCAGTGCATCTCTTCCGGGCCCTCGCACAGATACGCAGTATTTT.

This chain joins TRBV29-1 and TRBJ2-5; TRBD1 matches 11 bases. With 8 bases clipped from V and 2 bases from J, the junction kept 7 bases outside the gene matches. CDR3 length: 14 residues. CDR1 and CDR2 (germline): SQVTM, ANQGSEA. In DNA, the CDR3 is TGCAGCCTTCTGGGGGACAGGGGGCAAGAGACCCAGTACTTC. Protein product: CSLLGDRGQETQYF.

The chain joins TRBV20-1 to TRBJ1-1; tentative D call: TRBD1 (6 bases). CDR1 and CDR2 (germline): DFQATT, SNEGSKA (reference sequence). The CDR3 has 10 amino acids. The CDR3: CRLQGTEAFF. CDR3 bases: TGCAGGTTACAGGGCACTGAAGCTTTCTTT.

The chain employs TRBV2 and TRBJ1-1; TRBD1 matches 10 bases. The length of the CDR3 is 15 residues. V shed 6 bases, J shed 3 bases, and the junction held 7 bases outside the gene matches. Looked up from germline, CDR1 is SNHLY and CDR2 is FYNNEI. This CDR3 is CASRETGQGDTEAFF. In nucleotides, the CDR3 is TGTGCCAGCAGAGAGACAGGACAGGGGGACACTGAAGCTTTCTTT.

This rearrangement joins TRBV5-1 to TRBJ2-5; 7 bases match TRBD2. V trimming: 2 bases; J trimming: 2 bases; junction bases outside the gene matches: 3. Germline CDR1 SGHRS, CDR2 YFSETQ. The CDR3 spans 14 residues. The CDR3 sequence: CASSLGLGQETQYF. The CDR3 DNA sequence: TGCGCCAGCAGCTTAGGACTAGGGCAAGAGACCCAGTACTTC.

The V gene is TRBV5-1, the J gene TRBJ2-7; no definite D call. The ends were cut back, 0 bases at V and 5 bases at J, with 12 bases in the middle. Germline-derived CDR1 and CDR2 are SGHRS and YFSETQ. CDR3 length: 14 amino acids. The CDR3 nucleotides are TGCGCCAGCAGCTTGGGGGCCCAGGAGAACGAGCAGTACTTC. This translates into CASSLGAQENEQYF. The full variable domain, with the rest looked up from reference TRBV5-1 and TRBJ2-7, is KAGVTQTPRYLIKTRGQQVTLSCSPISGHRSVSWYQQTPGQGLQFLFEYFSETQRNKGNFPGRFSGRQFSNSRSEMNVSTLELGDSALYLCASSLGAQENEQYFGPGTRLTVT.

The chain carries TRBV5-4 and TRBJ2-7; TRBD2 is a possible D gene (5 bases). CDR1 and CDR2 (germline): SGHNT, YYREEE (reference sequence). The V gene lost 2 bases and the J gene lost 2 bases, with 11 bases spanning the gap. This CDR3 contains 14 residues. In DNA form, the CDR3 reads TGTGCCAGCAGCTTACACGGGGATCCCTACGAGCAGTACTTC. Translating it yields CASSLHGDPYEQYF.

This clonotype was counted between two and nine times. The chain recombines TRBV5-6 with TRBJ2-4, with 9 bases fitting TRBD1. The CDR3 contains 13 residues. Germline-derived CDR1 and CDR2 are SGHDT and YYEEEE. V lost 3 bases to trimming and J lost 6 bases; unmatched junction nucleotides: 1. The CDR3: CASSWDRVNIQYF. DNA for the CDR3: TGTGCCAGCAGCTGGGACAGGGTAAACATTCAGTACTTC.

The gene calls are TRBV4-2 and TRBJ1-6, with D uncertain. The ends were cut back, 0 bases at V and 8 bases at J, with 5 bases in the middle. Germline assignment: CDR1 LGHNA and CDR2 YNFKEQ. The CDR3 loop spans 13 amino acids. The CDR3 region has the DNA TGTGCCAGCAGCCAAGATACAGATTCACCCCTCCACTTT. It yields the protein CASSQDTDSPLHF.

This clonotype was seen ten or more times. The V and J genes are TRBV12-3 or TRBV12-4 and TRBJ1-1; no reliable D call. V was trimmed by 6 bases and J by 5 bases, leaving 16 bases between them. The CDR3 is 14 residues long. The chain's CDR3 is CASSASGRRTEAFF. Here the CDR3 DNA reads TGTGCCAGCAGCGCCAGCGGACGGAGGACTGAAGCTTTCTTT.

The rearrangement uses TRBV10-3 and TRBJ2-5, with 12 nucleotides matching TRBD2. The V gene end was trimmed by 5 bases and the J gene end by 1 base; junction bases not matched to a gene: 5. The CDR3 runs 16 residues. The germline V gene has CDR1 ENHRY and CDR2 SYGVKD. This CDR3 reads CAISMTSGGTQETQYF. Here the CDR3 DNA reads TGTGCCATCAGTATGACTAGCGGGGGAACCCAAGAGACCCAGTACTTC.